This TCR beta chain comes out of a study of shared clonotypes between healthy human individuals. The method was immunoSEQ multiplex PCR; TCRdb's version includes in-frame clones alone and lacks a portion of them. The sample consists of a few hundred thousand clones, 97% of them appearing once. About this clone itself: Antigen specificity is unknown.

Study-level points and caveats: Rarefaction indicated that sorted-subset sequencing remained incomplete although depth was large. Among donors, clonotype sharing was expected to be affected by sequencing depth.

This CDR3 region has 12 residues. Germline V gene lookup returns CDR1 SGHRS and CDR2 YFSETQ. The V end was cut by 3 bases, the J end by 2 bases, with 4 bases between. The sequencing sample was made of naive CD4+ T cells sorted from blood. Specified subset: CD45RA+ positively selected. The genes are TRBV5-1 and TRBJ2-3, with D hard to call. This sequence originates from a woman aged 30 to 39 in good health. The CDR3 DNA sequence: TGCGCCAGCAGCTGGCACACAGATACGCAGTATTTT. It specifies CASSWHTDTQYF. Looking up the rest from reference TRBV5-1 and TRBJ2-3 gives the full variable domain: KAGVTQTPRYLIKTRGQQVTLSCSPISGHRSVSWYQQTPGQGLQFLFEYFSETQRNKGNFPGRFSGRQFSNSRSEMNVSTLELGDSALYLCASSWHTDTQYFGPGTRLTVL.